This entry lists 16 T cell receptor beta chains sequenced from one sample in a study of cytomegalovirus exposure and HLA in healthy donors. Primers for the PCR totalled 60 Vbeta and 13 Jbeta. Clones were read by immunoSEQ multiplex PCR, and TCRdb kept only the in-frame ones, dropping some. The sample lists some 120,000 clones, approximately 80% occurring once. The sequenced sample consisted of PBMCs. Receptor source: a man younger than 40 in good health and CMV-seropositive.

The table lists this clone with a few counts. Relative to the germline gene, one junction end is altered; a read error may explain this. The chain carries TRBV14 and TRBJ1-2, with D unclear. The CDR3 covers 14 residues. The germline V gene has CDR1 SGHDN and CDR2 FVKESK. The CDR3 here is CASSQVQRNYGYTF. In nucleotides, the CDR3 is TGTGCCAGCAGTCAAGTCCAGAGGAACTATGGCTACACCTTC.

The chain combines TRBV5-1 with TRBJ2-5; tentatively, D is TRBD2 (10 bases). V was pared by 4 bases and J by 0 bases, with 19 bases between. CDR3 length equals 17 residues. The germline CDR1 and CDR2 sequences are SGHRS and YFSETQ. The CDR3 spells CASSRGQGLANQETQYF. Written as DNA, the CDR3 is TGCGCCAGCAGCCGGGGACAGGGACTAGCGAACCAAGAGACCCAGTACTTC.

The V and J genes are TRBV5-1 and TRBJ2-6, with D hard to call. The CDR3 is made up of 16 amino acids. Germline values: CDR1 SGHRS, CDR2 YFSETQ. Trimming left V 0 bases short and J 2 bases short, with 9 bases between. CDR3 residues: CASSLGPEPGANVLTF. The CDR3, as DNA: TGCGCCAGCAGCTTGGGCCCGGAGCCTGGGGCCAACGTCCTGACTTTC.

The V and J genes are TRBV6-1 and TRBJ2-7, with unresolved D. The ends were cut back, 0 bases at V and 2 bases at J, with 20 bases in the middle. CDR1 and CDR2 (germline): MNHNS, SASEGT. CDR3 length: 18 residues. CDR3 in amino acids: CASSEARRSTYSTYEQYF. The CDR3 DNA reads as TGTGCCAGCAGTGAAGCCCGGCGTTCGACATATTCCACCTACGAGCAGTACTTC.

This clone was observed a single time. This chain links TRBV6-5 with TRBJ2-7, with a possible D match to TRBD1 (5 bases). CDR3 length equals 13 residues. V was trimmed by 4 bases and J by 2 bases, leaving 9 bases between them. Germline V gives CDR1 MNHEY, CDR2 SVGAGI. This CDR3 is CASSSDKTYEQYV. The CDR3, as DNA: TGTGCCAGCAGTTCGGACAAAACCTACGAGCAGTACGTC.

This clone was recorded a few times. V is TRBV5-4 and J is TRBJ1-2; TRBD1 is a possible D gene (5 bases). The CDR3 covers 16 residues. CDR1 is SGHNT and CDR2 is YYREEE in the germline V gene (reference sequence). Trimming shortened V by 4 bases and J by 0 bases, and 16 bases separated the two germline ends. The CDR3 nucleotides read TGTGCCAGCAGCCTCGGGTCAGGGATAGCTAACTATGGCTACACCTTC. It yields the protein CASSLGSGIANYGYTF.

The V call is TRBV2, the J call TRBJ1-6, with D unresolved. Germline V gene data show CDR1 as SNHLY and CDR2 as FYNNEI. The CDR3 is 14 amino acids. The ends were cut back, 2 bases at V and 4 bases at J, with 6 bases in the middle. CDR3 region: CASSERRYNSPLHF. The CDR3 nucleotides read TGTGCCAGCAGTGAAAGGCGGTATAATTCACCCCTCCACTTT.

This chain connects TRBV10-3 to TRBJ2-2; no definite D call. V lost 0 bases to trimming and J lost 3 bases, with 5 bases between them. The CDR3 sequence is 14 residues long. The V gene's germline CDR1 is ENHRY and CDR2 SYGVKD. CDR3 amino acids: CAISESIDTGELFF. Here the CDR3 DNA reads TGTGCCATCAGTGAGTCTATAGACACCGGGGAGCTGTTTTTT.

V is TRBV2 and J is TRBJ1-1; 11 bases agree with TRBD1. The germline V gene encodes CDR1 SNHLY and CDR2 FYNNEI. V was pared by 9 bases and J by 5 bases, with 11 bases of the junction left unmatched. The CDR3 spans 15 residues. The CDR3 is CARGTDRGLGTEAFF. DNA of the CDR3: TGTGCCAGAGGGACGGACAGGGGGCTGGGTACTGAAGCTTTCTTT.

V usage is TRBV4-2 and J usage is TRBJ2-2, with D unresolved. From germline, CDR1 is LGHNA and CDR2 YNFKEQ. The length of the CDR3 is 19 residues. V lost 0 bases to trimming and J lost 1 base, with 18 bases between them. CDR3 coding DNA: TGTGCCAGCAGCCAAGATACCAGTCGCCCAGTCAAGAACACCGGGGAGCTGTTTTTT. It yields the protein CASSQDTSRPVKNTGELFF.

The rearrangement links TRBV28 to TRBJ2-7; possibly TRBD2 for D (7 bases). V gave up 2 bases and J gave up 11 bases, with 13 bases separating them. Germline lookup yields CDR1 MDHEN and CDR2 SYDVKM. This CDR3 spans 12 amino acids. This CDR3 reads CASSLRGAAEYF. The DNA of the CDR3 is TGTGCCAGCAGTTTACGGGGGGCAGCGGAGTACTTC.

This clone was seen a handful of times. The chain carries TRBV18 and TRBJ2-1; 9 nucleotides match TRBD1. CDR3 size: 15 residues. The germline CDR1 and CDR2 sequences are KGHSH and LQKENI. Trimming cost V 4 bases and J 4 bases; bases outside gene matches: 5. The chain's CDR3 is CASSLGQGLYNEQFF. For the CDR3, the DNA is TGTGCCAGCTCACTCGGACAGGGGCTTTACAATGAGCAGTTCTTC.

The rearrangement uses TRBV4-1 and TRBJ1-1, with a weak D call TRBD1 (6 bases). The germline V gene has CDR1 MGHRA and CDR2 YSYEKL. The V end lost 4 bases, the J end lost 1 base, and 19 bases lay between the germline ends. This CDR3 is built from 17 residues. Here the CDR3 reads CASSPWLGGLSNTEAFF. CDR3 DNA sequence: TGCGCCAGCAGCCCCTGGTTGGGGGGGCTGTCGAACACTGAAGCTTTCTTT.

The rearrangement joins TRBV30 to TRBJ2-2; 10 nucleotides match TRBD1. Looked up from germline, CDR1 is GTSNPN and CDR2 is SVGIG (reference sequence). This CDR3 is built from 19 residues. V lost 2 bases, J lost 0 bases, and 12 bases stayed unmatched. This CDR3 reads CAWSHYPWTGGANTGELFF. The DNA of the CDR3 is TGTGCCTGGAGTCACTACCCCTGGACAGGGGGAGCGAACACCGGGGAGCTGTTTTTT.

This clone was detected only once. V and J are TRBV25-1 and TRBJ1-5; the D gene is possibly TRBD1 (5 bases). The CDR3 is 15 amino acids. From germline, CDR1 is MGHDK and CDR2 SYGVNS. The V and J ends lost 2 bases and 2 bases respectively, with 10 bases between them. The CDR3 here is CASSEAGPRNQPQHF. CDR3 DNA sequence: TGTGCCAGCAGTGAAGCAGGGCCCCGCAATCAGCCCCAGCATTTT. Full variable domain (missing parts from reference TRBV25-1 and TRBJ1-5): EADIYQTPRYLVIGTGKKITLECSQTMGHDKMYWYQQDPGMELHLIHYSYGVNSTEKGDLSSESTVSRIRTEHFPLTLESARPSHTSQYLCASSEAGPRNQPQHFGDGTRLSIL.

As for this clone: A read error may account for a junction end that differs from germline. The sample holds other DNA sequences that translate to the same CDR3. The chain carries TRBV2 and TRBJ1-1; the match to TRBD1 covers 11 bases. The CDR3 runs 16 residues. CDR1 is SNHLY and CDR2 is FYNNEI in the germline V gene. CDR3 DNA: TGTGCCAGCAGTGACGGGACAGGGGGATCGAACACTGAAGCTTTCTTC. Its protein is CASSDGTGGSNTEAFF.